This T cell receptor beta chain was profiled in a study of blood T cell repertoires in COVID-19. CDR1 SGDLS and CDR2 YYNGEE come from the germline V gene. The CDR3 consists of 15 residues. V was shortened by 2 bases and J by 0 bases, with 11 bases between the two germline ends. Assay: immunoSEQ multiplex PCR; the TCRdb copy retains only in-frame clones and omits some. The sample yields 51,000 or so clones, around 81% seen once. J is TRBJ2-5 and V is TRBV9; the D gene is possibly TRBD2 (5 bases). Sequencing input: peripheral blood. The receptor was derived from a man aged 70-80 years with active COVID-19. In DNA form, the CDR3 reads TGTGCCAGCAGCGTTTGGAGCGGAAACCAAGAGACCCAGTACTTC. Amino acid sequence: CASSVWSGNQETQYF. Based on the CDR3 plus reference TRBV9 and TRBJ2-5, the full variable domain is DSGVTQTPKHLITATGQRVTLRCSPRSGDLSVYWYQQSLDQGLQFLIQYYNGEERAKGNILERFSAQQFPDLHSELNLSSLELGDSALYFCASSVWSGNQETQYFGPGTRLLVL.